This TCR beta chain emerged from a study of blood T cell repertoires in COVID-19. Study as a whole: Samples representing acute and convalescent COVID-19 were sourced from the United States, Italy and Spain.

After removal of 5 bases from V and 2 bases from J, the junction contained 2 bases not matched to a gene. Germline loops: CDR1 MDHEN, CDR2 SYDVKM. The CDR3 runs to 13 residues. Authors' methods: Amplifying reference gene primers gave estimates of nucleated cell counts. Generated by immunoSEQ multiplex PCR, the TCRdb table keeps only in-frame clones and is missing some. Clone size and the V and J calls come from that table; the DNA yielded D and trimming. The profile shows over 30,000 clones, 70% to 90% of them singletons. Material: peripheral blood. The TCR was taken from a woman in her 70s with active COVID-19. The genes are TRBV28 and TRBJ2-5; 7 nucleotides align to TRBD2. The CDR3 is CASSLGGQETQYF. The CDR3 bases are TGTGCCAGCAGTCTCGGGGGGCAAGAGACCCAGTACTTC.